The source of this T cell receptor beta chain is a study of OX40 agonist ivuxolimab in advanced cancers. For the study at large: Three patients responded partially, comprising one with hepatocellular carcinoma and two with cutaneous melanoma. Study results and caveats: CD4+ T cells averaged fewer expanded clones than CD8+ T cells. In the 0.1-3.0 mg/kg groups, partial responders showed among the lowest expansion.

Researchers took blood at baseline, on cycle 4 day 1, and on cycle 7 day 1. The germline gives CDR1 MDHEN, CDR2 SYDVKM. Trimming shortened V by 8 bases and J by 2 bases, and 17 bases separated the two germline ends. The CDR3 length is 15 residues. Repertoires were generated with immunoSEQ multiplex PCR, while TCRdb's copy carries only in-frame clones and drops some. Of roughly 20,000 clones listed, 65% to 90% are singletons. This clone is medium-sized within its sample. The antigen is unknown. Sample: CD4+ or CD8+ T cells sorted from blood, taken in a trial of the OX40 agonist ivuxolimab. The TCR sequence derives from an adult with an advanced solid tumor such as melanoma, head and neck, liver or kidney cancer. V usage is TRBV28 and J usage is TRBJ2-3; tentative D call: TRBD2 (7 bases). The CDR3 protein is CASSAKGGVTDTQYF. The CDR3 bases are TGTGCCAGCTCGGCTAAGGGGGGGGTCACAGATACGCAGTATTTT.